One and the same sample provided the 18 T cell receptor beta chains below, sequenced in a study of cytomegalovirus exposure and HLA in healthy donors. PCR was performed using 60 Vbeta and 13 Jbeta primers. The method was immunoSEQ multiplex PCR; TCRdb's version includes in-frame clones alone and lacks a portion of them. The sample holds some 130,000 clones, about 75% seen once. The material sequenced was PBMCs. These receptors were collected from a woman aged 40 to 50 in good health and CMV-seronegative.

This sequence joins TRBV10-3 and TRBJ2-7, with 7 bases lining up with TRBD1. J gave up 6 bases and V 5 bases, and 4 bases lay outside the gene matches. The CDR3 is 12 amino acids. The germline V gene encodes CDR1 ENHRY and CDR2 SYGVKD. CDR3 nucleotide sequence: TGTGCCATCAGTTTACAGGGGCGCGAGCAGTACTTC. Its translation: CAISLQGREQYF.

The rearrangement uses TRBV5-8 and TRBJ2-7; D possibly corresponds to TRBD1 (5 bases). The CDR3 length is 13 residues. CDR1 SGHTS and CDR2 YDEGEE come from the germline V gene. The ends were cut back, 0 bases at V and 8 bases at J, with 12 bases in the middle. The CDR3 coding sequence is TGTGCCAGCAGCTTGGACAGGATACCGAAGCAGTACTTC. Amino acid sequence: CASSLDRIPKQYF.

This clone was found once. At one of its ends the junction is not consistent with the germline gene, which may arise from a read error. The chain has TRBV7-7 and TRBJ2-5; 9 bases align to TRBD1. The CDR3 sequence is 15 residues long. CDR1 and CDR2 (germline): SSHAT, FNYEAQ (reference sequence). The CDR3 loop is CASSSPGQGSETQYF. The CDR3, as DNA: TGTGCTAGCAGCTCACCGGGACAGGGTTCGGAGACCCAGTACTTC.

The sample holds one count of this clone. This rearrangement joins TRBV10-1 to TRBJ2-1; TRBD2 aligns across 8 bases. The V gene's germline CDR1 is WNHNN and CDR2 SYGVQD (reference sequence). The J segment lost 8 bases and the V segment lost 2 bases, leaving 11 bases of the junction unmatched. This CDR3 region has 16 residues. The chain's CDR3 is CASSELTGGPGDEQFF. The CDR3 DNA reads TGCGCCAGCAGTGAGCTGACGGGGGGGCCGGGTGATGAGCAGTTCTTC.

The chain couples TRBV12-5 to TRBJ2-6; 8 positions match TRBD1. CDR3 length: 18 residues. The trim removed 3 bases at V and 0 bases at J, leaving 7 bases unmatched. Germline assignment: CDR1 LGHNT and CDR2 FRNRAP. The CDR3 protein is CASGLTTGGSSGANVLTF. Written as DNA, the CDR3 is TGTGCTAGTGGTTTAACTACAGGGGGGAGCTCTGGGGCCAACGTCCTGACTTTC.

The chain joins TRBV27 to TRBJ2-7; D ambiguous. Germline V gene data show CDR1 as MNHEY and CDR2 as SMNVEV (reference sequence). With 4 bases removed from V and 3 bases from J, the gap between germline ends came to 13 bases. The CDR3 runs to 14 residues. The CDR3 coding sequence is TGTGCCAGCAGTTATCGGGTGTCGGGCTACGAGCAGTACTTC. Protein sequence: CASSYRVSGYEQYF.

As DNA, the CDR3 is TGTGCCAGCAGCCTATCAGGGAGGGAGACCCAGTACTTC. Its translation: CASSLSGRETQYF. The chain links TRBV5-8 to TRBJ2-5; tentatively, D is TRBD2 (6 bases). Trimming took 4 bases from V and 5 from J, leaving 12 bases between them. Germline CDR1 and CDR2: SGHTS and YDEGEE. The CDR3 consists of 13 residues.

The chain combines TRBV5-1 with TRBJ1-1; D remains ambiguous. Germline-derived CDR1 and CDR2 are SGHRS and YFSETQ. V was clipped by 2 bases and J by 0 bases, with 8 bases between them. The CDR3 totals 14 residues. The CDR3 DNA sequence: TGCGCCAGCAGCTTCTATAAGATGAACACTGAAGCTTTCTTT. Its protein product is CASSFYKMNTEAFF.

This clone appeared a few times. The V gene is TRBV6-6, the J gene TRBJ2-7; tentative D call: TRBD2 (7 bases). Germline loops: CDR1 MNHNY, CDR2 SVGAGI (reference sequence). Between the trimmed V and J ends, which lost 6 bases and 0 bases, there was a span of 15 bases. The length of the CDR3 is 15 residues. This chain's CDR3 is CASRPQGLHSYEQYF. Here the CDR3 DNA reads TGTGCCAGCAGGCCACAGGGACTACACTCCTACGAGCAGTACTTC.

Remarks on this clone: Within the sample, other DNA sequences also encode this same CDR3. This sequence joins TRBV5-1 and TRBJ1-3, with D possibly matching TRBD1 (5 bases). The CDR3 totals 14 residues. V was trimmed by 0 bases and J by 4 bases, leaving 8 bases between them. CDR1 is SGHRS and CDR2 is YFSETQ in the germline V gene. DNA of the CDR3: TGCGCCAGCAGCTTGGCCTCAGGGGGAAACACCATATATTTT. Translated, it gives CASSLASGGNTIYF.

This sequence joins TRBV29-1 and TRBJ2-7; maybe TRBD2 (5 bases). Between the trimmed V and J ends, which lost 2 bases and 7 bases, there was a span of 9 bases. CDR1 and CDR2 from the germline V gene are SQVTM and ANQGSEA. The CDR3 is made up of 11 amino acids. CDR3 DNA: TGCAGCGTTGAAAGAGGGAGTGAGCAGTACTTC. This gives the protein CSVERGSEQYF.

This chain links TRBV5-8 with TRBJ2-4, with D tentatively TRBD2 (6 bases). The germline V and J ends were trimmed by 1 base and 3 bases, with 8 bases remaining between them. CDR3 length: 14 residues. The germline V gene has CDR1 SGHTS and CDR2 YDEGEE. CDR3 sequence (DNA): TGTGCCAGCAGCTTGAAGGGACTCAAAAACATTCAGTACTTC. Protein product: CASSLKGLKNIQYF. Full variable domain (rest looked up from reference TRBV5-8 and TRBJ2-4): EAGVTQSPTHLIKTRGQQATLRCSPISGHTSVYWYQQALGLGLQFLLWYDEGEERNRGNFPPRFSGRQFPNYSSELNVNALELEDSALYLCASSLKGLKNIQYFGAGTRLSVL.

The chain's CDR3 is CASRGSPTYNSPLHF. The CDR3 DNA sequence: TGTGCCAGCAGGGGGAGCCCTACCTATAATTCACCCCTCCACTTT. The chain carries TRBV28 and TRBJ1-6; D gene ambiguous. The V gene lost 6 bases and the J gene lost 2 bases, with 11 bases spanning the gap. The CDR3 is made up of 15 amino acids. Germline CDR1 MDHEN, CDR2 SYDVKM.

This chain joins TRBV9 and TRBJ2-4, with a tentative D call TRBD1 (6 bases). V was pared by 4 bases and J by 7 bases, with 12 bases between. The CDR3 has 13 residues. CDR1 is SGDLS and CDR2 is YYNGEE in the germline V gene. The CDR3 sequence: CASSPSQGNIQYF. CDR3 nucleotide sequence: TGTGCCAGCAGCCCCAGTCAGGGGAACATTCAGTACTTC.

The V and J genes are TRBV7-6 and TRBJ2-5; unclear D gene. The CDR3 totals 13 residues. V lost 5 bases to trimming and J lost 5 bases, with 12 bases between them. The germline V gene encodes CDR1 SGHVS and CDR2 FNYEAQ. The CDR3 region has the DNA TGTGCCAGCAGCCCCGGAGTTCTGGAGACCCAGTACTTC. Translation: CASSPGVLETQYF.

This clone was counted between two and nine times. This chain joins TRBV2 and TRBJ1-1, with D unclear. The CDR3 is 14 amino acids. V gave up 4 bases and J gave up 6 bases, with 15 bases separating them. The germline V gene encodes CDR1 SNHLY and CDR2 FYNNEI. CDR3 coding DNA: TGTGCCAGCAGTGGGAGGGAGGGCCGGGCTGAAGCTTTCTTT. This sequence encodes CASSGREGRAEAFF.

The chain has TRBV19 and TRBJ2-7, with 9 bases fitting TRBD1. The CDR3 totals 14 residues. V lost 5 bases, J lost 2 bases, and 4 bases stayed unmatched. Germline loops: CDR1 LNHDA, CDR2 SQIVND (reference sequence). CDR3 DNA: TGTGCCAGTAGTTTGGGACAGGGTCCCTACGAGCAGTACTTC. Amino acids: CASSLGQGPYEQYF.

This rearrangement joins TRBV5-1 to TRBJ1-1; D is uncertain. CDR1 and CDR2 from the germline V gene are SGHRS and YFSETQ. Trimming took 3 bases from V and 0 from J, leaving 9 bases between them. CDR3 size: 14 residues. The CDR3 DNA is TGCGCCAGCAGCTGGCGGGGAGTGAACACTGAAGCTTTCTTT. As protein: CASSWRGVNTEAFF.